What follows are 27 T cell receptor beta chains derived from one specimen sequenced in a study of Tregs in tolerant kidney transplant recipients (dated by TCRdb to the late 2010s). The library was obtained by the immunoSEQ multiplex PCR assay. TCRdb obtained this table from immuneACCESS and retained in-frame rearrangements with V and J assigned. These tables miss some clones; where compared with another copy, unresolved V genes account for less than half of the shortfall, and the remainder is unexplained. Counted in this sample were 80,000 or so clones; 91% of them appeared once. Together, the top ten hold around 1.4% of the sample. Related donors were used in the transplants with nonmyeloablative bone marrow transplantation, and mixed chimerism was transient in the human trials. The sequenced sample was CD4+ T cells from blood (PBMCs), obtained 24 months after the transplant. The receptors derive from a human patient who received a combined kidney and bone marrow transplant. Donor T cells from the graft may be present among the T cells after a transplant.

This chain links TRBV5-4 with TRBJ1-2, with TRBD1 as a possible D gene (6 bases). V lost 4 bases to trimming and J lost 1 base, with 20 bases between them. CDR1 and CDR2 from the germline V gene are SGHNT and YYREEE (reference sequence). The CDR3 is 17 residues long. CDR3 coding DNA: TGTGCCAGCAGCCCCGACACCGGGACATGGGATAACTATGGCTACACCTTC. This translates into CASSPDTGTWDNYGYTF.

The V and J genes are TRBV14 and TRBJ2-5, with 7 bases fitting TRBD2. The ends lost 4 bases at V and 1 base at J; junction bases unmatched: 6. The CDR3 loop spans 15 amino acids. Germline V lookup: CDR1 SGHDN, CDR2 FVKESK. The CDR3 DNA reads as TGTGCCAGCAGCCCACTACTAGCGTCCCAAGAGACCCAGTACTTC. Translated, it gives CASSPLLASQETQYF.

In its sample, this clone is medium-sized (0.01 to 0.1%). V is TRBV6-6 and J is TRBJ2-7; D gene ambiguous. V lost 5 bases, J lost 2 bases, and 7 bases lay in between. CDR1 and CDR2 (germline): MNHNY, SVGAGI (reference sequence). This CDR3 region has 12 residues. The CDR3 protein is CASSTKTYEQYF. As DNA, the CDR3 is TGTGCCAGCAGTACAAAGACCTACGAGCAGTACTTC.

This clone was detected only a few times. The chain employs TRBV11-3 and TRBJ2-5, with D possibly TRBD1 on 6 matching bases. CDR3 size: 15 residues. Germline CDR1 reads SGHNT; CDR2 reads YENEEA. Trimming cost V 5 bases and J 2 bases, with 15 bases left between them. The CDR3 reads CASSRSTGFQETQYF. Here the CDR3 DNA reads TGTGCCAGCAGCCGCTCCACAGGGTTTCAAGAGACCCAGTACTTC.

V gene TRBV5-1 combines with J gene TRBJ2-1; 9 bases match TRBD2. The CDR3 extends over 17 amino acids. Germline V gene lookup returns CDR1 SGHRS and CDR2 YFSETQ. With V trimmed by 4 bases and J by 2 bases, 10 bases remained unmatched. The CDR3 loop reads CASSPQGGGAPYNEQFF. Here the CDR3 DNA reads TGCGCCAGCAGCCCCCAGGGCGGGGGGGCCCCCTACAATGAGCAGTTCTTC.

The chain recombines TRBV10-3 with TRBJ2-7; the D gene is possibly TRBD1 (6 bases). Germline-derived CDR1 and CDR2 are ENHRY and SYGVKD. The V and J ends lost 3 bases and 3 bases respectively, with 15 bases between them. CDR3 size: 15 residues. The DNA for the CDR3 is TGTGCCATCAGTGACCTCCCAAAACAGGGCTACGAGCAGTACTTC. Protein product: CAISDLPKQGYEQYF.

Details on this clone: Compared with germline, one end of the junction differs, possibly owing to a read error. The chain links TRBV18 to TRBJ2-1, with D possibly matching TRBD2 (5 bases). In germline, CDR1 is KGHSH, CDR2 LQKENI. CDR3 size: 13 residues. CDR3 coding DNA: TGTGCCAGCTCACCGGACTCCTTCAATGAGCAGTTCTTC. Amino acid sequence: CASSPDSFNEQFF.

V gene TRBV11-3 combines with J gene TRBJ2-7, with a weak D call TRBD1 (8 bases). Trimming stripped 4 bases from V and 0 bases from J, with 22 bases between. The CDR3 runs 18 residues. Germline loops: CDR1 SGHNT, CDR2 YENEEA. CDR3 loop: CASSSRDRWGLNSYEQYF. The CDR3 nucleotides are TGTGCCAGCAGCTCAAGGGACAGGTGGGGACTAAACTCCTACGAGCAGTACTTC.

This clone is a singleton in its sample. The chain is built from TRBV7-2 and TRBJ2-3, with D possibly matching TRBD1 (6 bases). This CDR3 comprises 15 residues. CDR1 and CDR2 from the germline V gene are SGHTA and FQGNSA. V was shortened by 0 bases and J by 2 bases, with 9 bases between the two germline ends. The CDR3 protein is CASSLAGAITDTQYF. The CDR3 region has the DNA TGTGCCAGCAGCTTAGCGGGGGCCATCACAGATACGCAGTATTTT.

J is TRBJ1-2 and V is TRBV7-2; tentatively, D is TRBD1 (5 bases). This CDR3 is built from 15 residues. With 2 bases removed from V and 3 bases from J, the gap between germline ends came to 13 bases. Germline CDR1 is SGHTA and CDR2 is FQGNSA. CDR3 DNA sequence: TGTGCCAGCAGCTTAATGTCGGGGGTCGACTATGGCTACACCTTC. Amino acid sequence: CASSLMSGVDYGYTF.

V and J are TRBV5-4 and TRBJ2-2, with TRBD2 identical over 7 bases. CDR3 length: 14 amino acids. V lost 1 base, J lost 6 bases, and 3 bases stayed unmatched. Per germline, CDR1 SGHNT and CDR2 YYREEE (reference sequence). CDR3: CASSLTAGAGELFF. The DNA for the CDR3 is TGTGCCAGCAGCTTGACTGCGGGGGCCGGGGAGCTGTTTTTT.

The chain combines TRBV7-2 with TRBJ2-1; tentative D call: TRBD2 (7 bases). The CDR3 extends over 15 amino acids. Trimming took 1 base from V and 8 from J, leaving 15 bases between them. Germline CDR1 is SGHTA and CDR2 is FQGNSA. The CDR3 DNA reads as TGTGCCAGCAGCTTAGTTCTAGCGGAGGGGGATGAGCAGTTCTTC. Protein: CASSLVLAEGDEQFF.

The J gene is TRBJ2-5, the V gene TRBV18, with D maybe TRBD1 (5 bases). The germline V gene encodes CDR1 KGHSH and CDR2 LQKENI. V was trimmed by 2 bases and J by 5 bases, leaving 12 bases between them. This CDR3 is built from 14 residues. The CDR3: CASSPGFGAETQYF. Here the CDR3 DNA reads TGTGCCAGCTCACCAGGGTTTGGGGCGGAGACCCAGTACTTC.

V usage is TRBV9 and J usage is TRBJ2-2; weak D call: TRBD1 (6 bases). V lost 4 bases and J lost 5, with 18 bases in between. The CDR3 is made up of 16 amino acids. The germline V gene has CDR1 SGDLS and CDR2 YYNGEE. This chain's CDR3 is CASSPRRDTQTGELFF. In DNA, the CDR3 is TGTGCCAGCAGCCCCCGCCGGGACACCCAGACCGGGGAGCTGTTTTTT.

The V gene is TRBV15, the J gene TRBJ2-3; TRBD2 is a possible D gene (5 bases). Germline values: CDR1 LNHNV, CDR2 YYDKDF (reference sequence). The CDR3 extends over 12 amino acids. Deletions cut 0 bases from V and 7 bases from J, with 5 bases between. The CDR3, as DNA: TGTGCCACCAGCAGAGACGGGAATACGCAGTATTTT. Translated, it gives CATSRDGNTQYF.

This clone was seen just once. This sequence joins TRBV5-3 and TRBJ1-5; D possibly corresponds to TRBD1 (5 bases). TRBV5-3 is flagged as an ORF with uncertain function. This CDR3 is built from 18 residues. Trimming removed 1 base at V and 7 bases at J, with 24 bases between. DNA for the CDR3: TGTGCCAGAAGCTTGTTCTGGACAAGCGCCGGCAGCGGGCAGCCCCAGCATTTT. It is translated as CARSLFWTSAGSGQPQHF.

V usage is TRBV4-2 and J usage is TRBJ1-1; D is unclear. From germline, CDR1 is LGHNA and CDR2 YNFKEQ. This CDR3 comprises 14 residues. Trimming shortened V by 4 bases and J by 6 bases, and 15 bases separated the two germline ends. CDR3 sequence (DNA): TGTGCCAGCAGCCTTCCTGGAGCGGACCCTGAAGCTTTCTTT. Protein product: CASSLPGADPEAFF.

In this sample, this clone turned up once. The genes are TRBV21-1 and TRBJ2-1; TRBD1 is the table's D call and was not checked against the DNA. TRBV21-1 is a pseudogene segment. The CDR3 spans 16 residues. The CDR3 DNA sequence: TGTGCCAGCAGCAAATGGGACAGAACGCCACCCGATGAGCAGTTCTTC. This codes for CASSKWDRTPPDEQFF.

The chain couples TRBV5-5 to TRBJ2-7, with 7 bases fitting TRBD2. Germline CDR1 is SGHKS and CDR2 is YYEKEE (reference sequence). The CDR3 loop spans 15 amino acids. V was pared by 4 bases and J by 2 bases, with 9 bases of the junction left unmatched. For the CDR3, the DNA is TGTGCCAGCAGCGCTGGGGTGGGGGGGGCCTACGAGCAGTACTTC. Translated, it gives CASSAGVGGAYEQYF.

The rearrangement uses TRBV25-1 and TRBJ2-5, with D possibly being TRBD1 (8 bases). The CDR3 consists of 15 residues. The germline V gene encodes CDR1 MGHDK and CDR2 SYGVNS. Between the trimmed V and J ends, which lost 3 bases and 9 bases, there was a span of 20 bases. The CDR3: CASSEDQGAGEAQYF. The CDR3 region has the DNA TGTGCCAGCAGTGAGGACCAGGGGGCGGGGGAAGCCCAGTACTTC.

Regarding this clone: This specimen includes other DNA sequences encoding the same CDR3. The chain uses TRBV7-6 and TRBJ1-6; D unclear. V was clipped by 6 bases and J by 9 bases, with 21 bases between them. CDR1 SGHVS and CDR2 FNYEAQ come from the germline V gene. The CDR3 spans 16 residues. In nucleotides, the CDR3 is TGTGCCAGCAGTCCCCGAGGTGCCCAGAGTGGTTCACCCCTCCACTTT. This encodes CASSPRGAQSGSPLHF.

The CDR3 DNA reads as TGTGCCATCAGTGATCAGGGGTTCGGCATTCAGTACTTC. It encodes CAISDQGFGIQYF. The gene calls are TRBV10-3 and TRBJ2-4, with D perhaps matching TRBD1 (6 bases). V was cut by 3 bases and J by 9 bases, with 12 bases left in between. Germline V gene data show CDR1 as ENHRY and CDR2 as SYGVKD. The CDR3 is made up of 13 amino acids.

The rearrangement links TRBV29-1 to TRBJ2-7; 9 positions match TRBD1. In germline, CDR1 is SQVTM, CDR2 ANQGSEA. V trimming: 4 bases; J trimming: 0 bases; junction bases outside the gene matches: 4. There are 14 residues in the CDR3. CDR3 protein: CSVVVTGGSYEQYF. DNA of the CDR3: TGCAGCGTTGTGGTGACAGGGGGCTCCTACGAGCAGTACTTC.

The chain is built from TRBV10-3 and TRBJ2-3, with 10 positions matching TRBD2. With V trimmed by 0 bases and J by 5 bases, 8 bases remained unmatched. The germline CDR1 and CDR2 sequences are ENHRY and SYGVKD. The CDR3 contains 17 residues. CDR3 sequence (DNA): TGTGCCATCAGTGAGTCGAAGGGTAGCGGGAGGATAGATACGCAGTATTTT. It yields the protein CAISESKGSGRIDTQYF.

The chain recombines TRBV19 with TRBJ1-5; 8 bases agree with TRBD1. The CDR3 loop spans 14 amino acids. V dropped 6 bases and J dropped 6; count of bases not matched to a gene: 7. Germline CDR1 is LNHDA and CDR2 is SQIVND (reference sequence). Here the CDR3 DNA reads TGTGCCAGTAGCCCAGACAGGGGAGGTCAGCCCCAGCATTTT. This encodes CASSPDRGGQPQHF.

Remarks on this clone: Other DNA sequences in this sample translate to the same CDR3. J is TRBJ1-6 and V is TRBV4-1; D uncertain. The CDR3 loop spans 15 amino acids. Trimming left V 1 base short and J 10 bases short, with 14 bases between. Germline V CDR1 and CDR2: MGHRA, YSYEKL. In nucleotides, the CDR3 is TGCGCCAGCAGCCAAGCTGTGGAGTTGGTGTCACCCCTCCACTTT. Its protein is CASSQAVELVSPLHF.

The count of this clone is one. The gene calls are TRBV9 and TRBJ2-1, with 8 bases matching TRBD2. The CDR3 has 15 residues. The J segment lost 3 bases and the V segment lost 0 bases, leaving 2 bases of the junction unmatched. Germline V gene lookup returns CDR1 SGDLS and CDR2 YYNGEE. CDR3 in amino acids: CASSVEGTSYNEQFF. CDR3 DNA: TGTGCCAGCAGCGTAGAAGGGACTAGCTACAATGAGCAGTTCTTC.